Listed below are T cell receptor beta chains from one sample, sequenced in a study of spatial heterogeneity in lung cancer. TCRdb reanalysed the 5' RACE reads using MiXCR and keeps one entry per CDR3 protein. The sample has tens of thousands of distinct CDR3 sequences, roughly 7.8% seen once; the top ten hold over 8%. The starting material was PBMCs, obtained at follow-up. These receptors came from a male donor with early-stage non-small cell lung cancer. The CDR3 runs from the conserved cysteine through the conserved F or W. Fields, in order: clone size, V gene, J gene, D gene, CDR3 protein, CDR3 DNA. The D gene is left open where the match is weak. Only part of the rows carry a size: once, few, many, or a class if the clone is expanded.

size: many; V: TRBV11-2; J: TRBJ2-7; D: TRBD1; CDR3: CASSLTGTGHYEQYF; DNA: TGTGCCAGCAGCCTCACCGGGACAGGTCACTACGAGCAGTACTTC
size: many; V: TRBV6-5; J: TRBJ2-5; D: TRBD1; CDR3: CASSYSGPRTGPVETQYF; DNA: TGTGCCAGCAGTTACTCGGGACCCCGGACAGGGCCAGTAGAGACCCAGTACTTC
size: many; V: TRBV20-1; J: TRBJ2-7; D: TRBD1; CDR3: CSANTGGYEQYF; DNA: TGCAGTGCTAATACAGGGGGCTACGAGCAGTACTTC
size: many; V: TRBV20-1; J: TRBJ2-7; D: -; CDR3: CSARVGNSYEQYF; DNA: TGCAGTGCTAGAGTCGGGAACTCCTACGAGCAGTACTTC
size: many; V: TRBV11-2; J: TRBJ2-7; D: -; CDR3: CASSSTETSYEQYF; DNA: TGTGCCAGCAGCTCTACCGAAACATCCTACGAGCAGTACTTC
size: -; V: TRBV18; J: TRBJ1-1; D: -; CDR3: CASSPGQTLEAFF; DNA: TGTGCCAGCTCACCCGGACAGACCTTAGAAGCTTTCTTT
size: -; V: TRBV29-1; J: TRBJ2-1; D: -; CDR3: CSVAAGSFSYNEQFF; DNA: TGCAGCGTTGCGGCAGGTTCATTCTCCTACAATGAGCAGTTCTTC
size: many; V: TRBV30; J: TRBJ2-7; D: -; CDR3: CAWGNGASYEQYF; DNA: TGTGCCTGGGGCAACGGGGCGTCCTACGAGCAGTACTTC
size: many; V: TRBV6-1; J: TRBJ2-6; D: -; CDR3: CASSEVVSNSGANVLTF; DNA: TGTGCCAGCAGTGAAGTTGTATCCAACTCTGGGGCCAACGTCCTGACTTTC
size: -; V: TRBV2; J: TRBJ1-1; D: -; CDR3: CASGGENTEAFF; DNA: TGTGCCAGTGGGGGAGAGAACACTGAAGCTTTCTTT
size: many; V: TRBV6-6; J: TRBJ2-5; D: TRBD2; CDR3: CASSGTSGGAQETQYF; DNA: TGTGCCAGCAGTGGGACTAGCGGGGGAGCCCAAGAGACCCAGTACTTC
size: many; V: TRBV18; J: TRBJ1-4; D: -; CDR3: CASSRSGTNANEKLFF; DNA: TGTGCCAGCTCACGGTCGGGGACGAACGCTAATGAAAAACTGTTTTTT
size: many; V: TRBV5-1; J: TRBJ2-7; D: TRBD2; CDR3: CASSLSPGGAGEQYF; DNA: TGCGCCAGCAGCTTGTCCCCCGGGGGGGCAGGCGAGCAGTACTTC
size: many; V: TRBV5-1; J: TRBJ1-2; D: -; CDR3: CASSLSGANYGYTF; DNA: TGCGCCAGCAGCTTGAGCGGTGCTAACTATGGCTACACCTTC
size: many; V: TRBV28; J: TRBJ2-1; D: TRBD1; CDR3: CASSTSGQGVGNEQFF; DNA: TGTGCCAGCAGCACTTCGGGACAGGGAGTTGGCAATGAGCAGTTCTTC
size: -; V: TRBV6-5; J: TRBJ1-2; D: -; CDR3: CASSYSTLNYGYTF; DNA: TGTGCCAGCAGTTACTCGACCCTTAACTATGGCTACACCTTC
size: many; V: TRBV6-5; J: TRBJ2-3; D: TRBD1; CDR3: CASSYSGQARDTQYF; DNA: TGTGCCAGCAGTTACTCCGGACAGGCCAGGGATACGCAGTATTTT
size: many; V: TRBV13; J: TRBJ2-5; D: -; CDR3: CASSLGTVSQETQYF; DNA: TGTGCCAGCAGCTTAGGGACAGTGTCCCAAGAGACCCAGTACTTC
size: many; V: TRBV10-3; J: TRBJ2-5; D: -; CDR3: CAIRAGGGETQYF; DNA: TGTGCCATCAGGGCCGGGGGCGGTGAGACCCAGTACTTC
size: many; V: TRBV5-1; J: TRBJ2-2; D: -; CDR3: CASSSGLDTGELFF; DNA: TGCGCCAGCAGCTCCGGACTTGACACCGGGGAGCTGTTTTTT
size: many; V: TRBV7-6; J: TRBJ2-1; D: TRBD2; CDR3: CASSLAGTSAYNEQFF; DNA: TGTGCCAGCAGCTTAGCAGGGACTAGCGCCTACAATGAGCAGTTCTTC
size: many; V: TRBV5-1; J: TRBJ2-6; D: -; CDR3: CASSLKDGGSGANVLTF; DNA: TGCGCCAGCAGCTTGAAGGACGGGGGCTCTGGGGCCAACGTCCTGACTTTC
size: many; V: TRBV9; J: TRBJ2-3; D: TRBD2; CDR3: CASSSGLAADTQYF; DNA: TGTGCCAGCAGCTCGGGACTAGCGGCAGATACGCAGTATTTT
size: few; V: TRBV10-2; J: TRBJ1-4; D: -; CDR3: CASSEPRTQGLNEKLFF; DNA: TGCGCCAGCAGTGAGCCCAGGACCCAGGGGCTTAATGAAAAACTGTTTTTT
size: many; V: TRBV7-8; J: TRBJ1-5; D: TRBD1; CDR3: CASSRDRGGQPQHF; DNA: TGTGCCAGCAGCCGGGACAGGGGGGGTCAGCCCCAGCATTTT
size: many; V: TRBV18; J: TRBJ2-2; D: TRBD1; CDR3: CASSAPGQGGTGELFF; DNA: TGTGCCAGCTCCGCCCCCGGACAGGGTGGCACCGGGGAGCTGTTTTTT
size: many; V: TRBV6-6; J: TRBJ2-1; D: TRBD1; CDR3: CASSYSSGGRSNPNEQFF; DNA: TGTGCCAGCAGTTACTCATCAGGGGGCAGGAGTAACCCGAATGAGCAGTTCTTC
size: many; V: TRBV20-1; J: TRBJ1-1; D: -; CDR3: CSAREVGRAFF; DNA: TGCAGTGCTAGAGAAGTGGGTAGGGCTTTCTTT
size: many; V: TRBV3-1; J: TRBJ2-5; D: TRBD1; CDR3: CASSQEIGTVQETQYF; DNA: TGTGCCAGCAGCCAAGAGATCGGGACAGTCCAAGAGACCCAGTACTTC
size: -; V: TRBV19; J: TRBJ2-5; D: TRBD1; CDR3: CASSVDRGLQETQYF; DNA: TGTGCCAGTAGCGTGGACAGGGGCCTCCAAGAGACCCAGTACTTC
size: many; V: TRBV2; J: TRBJ2-3; D: TRBD2; CDR3: CASTAGGTDTQYF; DNA: TGTGCCAGCACAGCGGGGGGGACAGATACGCAGTATTTT
size: -; V: TRBV7-4; J: TRBJ2-5; D: -; CDR3: CASSLVTKGGRETQYF; DNA: TGTGCCAGCAGCTTAGTGACTAAGGGGGGAAGAGAGACCCAGTACTTC
size: many; V: TRBV7-6; J: TRBJ1-6; D: -; CDR3: CASSETDSGNSPLHF; DNA: TGTGCCAGCAGCGAAACGGACAGCGGGAATTCACCCCTCCACTTT
size: many; V: TRBV15; J: TRBJ2-3; D: -; CDR3: CATSRQGGDTQYF; DNA: TGTGCCACCAGCAGACAGGGTGGAGATACGCAGTATTTT
size: many; V: TRBV12-3/TRBV12-4; J: TRBJ2-1; D: TRBD2; CDR3: CASSPGTSGGSYNEQFF; DNA: TGTGCCAGCAGTCCGGGGACTAGCGGGGGATCTTACAATGAGCAGTTCTTC
size: many; V: TRBV12-3/TRBV12-4; J: TRBJ2-2; D: TRBD2; CDR3: CASSPYSGGSITGELFF; DNA: TGTGCCAGCAGTCCCTATAGCGGGGGGTCGATCACCGGGGAGCTGTTTTTT
size: many; V: TRBV20-1; J: TRBJ2-5; D: TRBD2; CDR3: CSAPPAGGSYQETQYF; DNA: TGCAGTGCCCCGCCCGCGGGGGGATCGTACCAAGAGACCCAGTACTTC
size: many; V: TRBV19; J: TRBJ1-2; D: TRBD1; CDR3: CASSPGQVNYGYTF; DNA: TGTGCCAGTAGTCCCGGACAGGTTAACTATGGCTACACCTTC
size: many; V: TRBV20-1; J: TRBJ1-5; D: -; CDR3: CSANGHSNQPQHF; DNA: TGCAGTGCTAACGGTCACAGCAATCAGCCCCAGCATTTT
size: many; V: TRBV5-1; J: TRBJ2-5; D: -; CDR3: CASSMDAGREETQYF; DNA: TGCGCCAGCAGCATGGACGCGGGCAGAGAAGAGACCCAGTACTTC
size: many; V: TRBV7-9; J: TRBJ1-4; D: -; CDR3: CASSPAGIVTEKLFF; DNA: TGTGCCAGCAGCCCTGCCGGGATAGTAACTGAAAAACTGTTTTTT
size: many; V: TRBV7-3; J: TRBJ1-1; D: -; CDR3: CASSDNYNTEAFF; DNA: TGTGCCAGCAGCGACAACTACAACACTGAAGCTTTCTTT
size: many; V: TRBV11-3; J: TRBJ2-7; D: -; CDR3: CASSPVMRPSPYEQYF; DNA: TGTGCCAGCAGCCCCGTCATGAGGCCGTCACCCTACGAGCAGTACTTC
size: many; V: TRBV7-9; J: TRBJ2-2; D: -; CDR3: CASSLGPHTGELFF; DNA: TGTGCCAGCAGCCTGGGCCCACACACCGGGGAGCTGTTTTTT
size: many; V: TRBV24-1; J: TRBJ2-7; D: -; CDR3: CATRGDLSNEQYF; DNA: TGTGCCACCAGAGGAGACCTGTCCAACGAGCAGTACTTC
size: many; V: TRBV13; J: TRBJ2-5; D: TRBD2; CDR3: CASSPQAGVQETQYF; DNA: TGTGCCAGCAGCCCCCAAGCGGGGGTCCAAGAGACCCAGTACTTC
size: -; V: TRBV6-6; J: TRBJ2-3; D: TRBD2; CDR3: CASSWGTSPDTQYF; DNA: TGTGCCAGCAGTTGGGGGACTAGTCCAGATACGCAGTATTTT
size: few; V: TRBV6-1; J: TRBJ1-1; D: TRBD1; CDR3: CASDIVQGALGFF; DNA: TGTGCCAGCGATATTGTACAGGGGGCGTTAGGTTTCTTT
size: few; V: TRBV6-5; J: TRBJ1-5; D: -; CDR3: CASSHGGNQPQHF; DNA: TGTGCCAGCAGTCACGGGGGGAATCAGCCCCAGCATTTT
size: many; V: TRBV7-2; J: TRBJ1-5; D: -; CDR3: CASSLLGINQPQHF; DNA: TGTGCCAGCAGCTTATTAGGGATCAATCAGCCCCAGCATTTT
size: many; V: TRBV28; J: TRBJ2-3; D: -; CDR3: CASSPQPTDTQYF; DNA: TGTGCCAGCTCTCCCCAACCCACAGATACGCAGTATTTT
size: -; V: TRBV3-1; J: TRBJ2-2; D: -; CDR3: CASSRGRITGELFF; DNA: TGTGCCAGCAGCCGGGGGCGCATCACCGGGGAGCTGTTTTTT
size: few; V: TRBV7-2; J: TRBJ1-2; D: -; CDR3: CASSFSTATPHTF; DNA: TGTGCCAGCAGCTTTTCTACGGCCACGCCTCACACCTTC